The 25 T cell receptor beta chains presented below share a single source sample, sequenced in a study of siplizumab effects on memory and regulatory T cells. Profiling relied on immunoSEQ multiplex PCR, and the TCRdb table lists in-frame clones only, not all of them. In the table there are about 120,000 clones, around 94% of which are singletons. The source material was non-Treg CD4+ T cells sorted from blood. The source is a human donor in good health.

This sequence joins TRBV11-2 and TRBJ2-6, with D possibly TRBD2 on 5 matching bases. CDR1 and CDR2 (germline): SGHAT, FQNNGV. The CDR3 is made up of 15 amino acids. V was trimmed by 6 bases and J by 5 bases, leaving 14 bases between them. The CDR3, as DNA: TGTGCCAGCAGTCCTGGACTGGGGAGGGCCAACGTCCTGACTTTC. Its protein product is CASSPGLGRANVLTF.

This chain links TRBV11-3 with TRBJ2-3; D not certain. This CDR3 is 15 amino acids long. V shed 5 bases and J shed 6 bases, with 18 bases lying between them. Germline V gives CDR1 SGHNT, CDR2 YENEEA. The CDR3 sequence: CASSPDGSRTDTQYF. The CDR3 DNA reads as TGTGCCAGCAGCCCCGACGGGTCCAGGACGGATACGCAGTATTTT.

This chain joins TRBV25-1 and TRBJ2-6; the match to TRBD1 covers 8 bases. Trimming cost V 3 bases and J 3 bases; bases outside gene matches: 1. CDR1 is MGHDK and CDR2 is SYGVNS in the germline V gene. The CDR3 covers 15 residues. The CDR3 protein is CASSDDRGGANVLTF. The CDR3 nucleotides read TGTGCCAGCAGTGACGACAGGGGTGGGGCCAACGTCCTGACTTTC.

The rearrangement joins TRBV6-4 to TRBJ1-6, with D maybe TRBD1 (5 bases). The CDR3 runs to 15 residues. The germline V gene has CDR1 MRHNA and CDR2 SNTAGT. V was pared by 0 bases and J by 9 bases, with 12 bases between. CDR3 region: CASSDSAGWRSPLHF. CDR3 nucleotides: TGTGCCAGCAGTGACTCGGCAGGGTGGCGTTCACCCCTCCACTTT.

In this sample, this clone turned up once. The J gene is TRBJ2-3, the V gene TRBV5-8, with TRBD1 matching over 7 bases. CDR3 length equals 16 residues. Trimming took 6 bases from V and 2 from J; bases not matched to a gene: 12. CDR1 and CDR2 from the germline V gene are SGHTS and YDEGEE. CDR3 residues: CASNFPRQGPTDTQYF. The DNA of the CDR3 is TGTGCCAGCAATTTTCCTCGACAGGGCCCCACAGATACGCAGTATTTT.

V is TRBV5-4 and J is TRBJ2-7, with D uncertain. The CDR3 loop spans 14 amino acids. CDR1 is SGHNT, CDR2 YYREEE, per germline (reference sequence). V shed 5 bases and J shed 2 bases, with 14 bases lying between them. CDR3 residues: CASRVLERTYEQYF. The CDR3, as DNA: TGTGCCAGCAGGGTATTAGAACGGACCTACGAGCAGTACTTC.

The chain links TRBV6-5 to TRBJ1-1; D uncertain. The CDR3 consists of 15 residues. The V and J ends lost 2 bases and 5 bases respectively, with 15 bases between them. Germline CDR1 is MNHEY and CDR2 is SVGAGI. The CDR3 region is CASSYGLSSETEAFF. CDR3 DNA sequence: TGTGCCAGCAGTTACGGCCTTTCCTCGGAGACTGAAGCTTTCTTT.

The V gene is TRBV14, the J gene TRBJ2-1, with TRBD2 matching 7 bases. Trimming cost V 4 bases and J 7 bases; bases outside gene matches: 13. CDR1 and CDR2 from the germline V gene are SGHDN and FVKESK. CDR3 length equals 16 residues. The chain's CDR3 is CASSPLETSLLNEQFF. The CDR3 coding sequence is TGTGCCAGCAGCCCTCTGGAGACTAGCCTCCTTAATGAGCAGTTCTTC.

This clone was found once. The CDR3: CASSMLSSYNEQFF. DNA of the CDR3: TGCGCCAGCAGTATGCTTAGCTCCTACAATGAGCAGTTCTTC. The chain carries TRBV5-1 and TRBJ2-1; D gene uncertain. CDR3 length: 14 residues. Trimming removed 5 bases from V and 0 bases from J, with 9 bases in between. Per the germline V gene, CDR1 is SGHRS and CDR2 is YFSETQ.

This chain connects TRBV7-9 to TRBJ2-1, with 7 bases matching TRBD1. V was pared by 1 base and J by 2 bases, with 5 bases of the junction left unmatched. The CDR3 consists of 16 residues. CDR1 is SEHNR and CDR2 is FQNEAQ in the germline V gene (reference sequence). The CDR3 here is CASSLGLDRAYNEQFF. CDR3 nucleotide sequence: TGTGCCAGCAGCTTAGGGCTCGACAGGGCCTACAATGAGCAGTTCTTC.

This clone was counted once. V and J are TRBV5-6 and TRBJ1-2; D possibly corresponds to TRBD1 (6 bases). CDR1 and CDR2 from the germline V gene are SGHDT and YYEEEE. Between the trimmed V and J ends, which lost 0 bases and 3 bases, there was a span of 12 bases. The CDR3 spans 15 residues. This CDR3 reads CASSLVGRGDYGYTF. The CDR3 DNA is TGTGCCAGCAGCTTGGTCGGGAGGGGGGACTATGGCTACACCTTC. Full variable domain (rest looked up from reference TRBV5-6 and TRBJ1-2): DAGVTQSPTHLIKTRGQQVTLRCSPKSGHDTVSWYQQALGQGPQFIFQYYEEEERQRGNFPDRFSGHQFPNYSSELNVNALLLGDSALYLCASSLVGRGDYGYTFGSGTRLTVV.

The chain is built from TRBV27 and TRBJ1-1, with a weak D call TRBD1 (6 bases). V lost 3 bases to trimming and J lost 4 bases, with 15 bases between them. CDR3 length: 15 residues. CDR1 is MNHEY and CDR2 is SMNVEV in the germline V gene (reference sequence). The CDR3 DNA reads TGTGCCAGCAGTTTTACACACAGGGCCGGCACTGAAGCTTTCTTT. It yields the protein CASSFTHRAGTEAFF.

The V call is TRBV10-3, the J call TRBJ1-2, with D possibly TRBD1 on 5 matching bases. The CDR3 spans 12 residues. The V and J ends lost 6 bases and 7 bases respectively, with 12 bases between them. The germline gives CDR1 ENHRY, CDR2 SYGVKD. The CDR3 DNA sequence: TGTGCCATCAGGACCCAGGGAAGTGGCTACACCTTC. Translation: CAIRTQGSGYTF.

V and J are TRBV14 and TRBJ2-7; 13 positions match TRBD2. Germline V lookup: CDR1 SGHDN, CDR2 FVKESK. V dropped 4 bases and J dropped 3; count of bases not matched to a gene: 3. The CDR3 loop spans 15 amino acids. The DNA for the CDR3 is TGTGCCAGCAGCCCTGGACTAGCGGGAGTCTACGAGCAGTACTTC. It encodes CASSPGLAGVYEQYF.

V is TRBV30 and J is TRBJ1-4; D unresolved. Germline assignment: CDR1 GTSNPN and CDR2 SVGIG (reference sequence). V lost 5 bases and J 6 bases, leaving 16 bases between the germline ends. The CDR3 is 14 residues long. The DNA of the CDR3 is TGTGCCTGGCGGAGAGACATCGGGCATGAAAAACTGTTTTTT. Its translation is CAWRRDIGHEKLFF.

V is TRBV10-3 and J is TRBJ1-5; TRBD1 might be the D (5 bases). The CDR3 contains 14 residues. The V gene's germline CDR1 is ENHRY and CDR2 SYGVKD. The ends were cut back, 2 bases at V and 7 bases at J, with 12 bases in the middle. The CDR3 sequence is CAISEQGLRQPQHF. The CDR3 DNA reads as TGTGCCATCAGTGAGCAGGGACTAAGGCAGCCCCAGCATTTT.

This clone was seen only a few times. The chain's CDR3 is CSVGRHGNTEAFF. In DNA, the CDR3 is TGCAGCGTTGGAAGACATGGGAACACTGAAGCTTTCTTT. V and J are TRBV29-1 and TRBJ1-1; no clear D gene. CDR3 size: 13 residues. From germline, CDR1 is SQVTM and CDR2 ANQGSEA. The V and J ends lost 4 bases and 1 base respectively, with 10 bases between them.

This rearrangement joins TRBV5-4 to TRBJ2-5; D is ambiguous. The CDR3 length is 15 residues. Germline V CDR1 and CDR2: SGHNT, YYREEE (reference sequence). Trimming took 4 bases from V and 2 from J, leaving 15 bases between them. The DNA of the CDR3 is TGTGCCAGCAGCGTCCTGCCAACGGTTCAAGAGACCCAGTACTTC. This encodes CASSVLPTVQETQYF.

J is TRBJ2-7 and V is TRBV19; 9 bases are a match to TRBD1. Germline-derived CDR1 and CDR2 are LNHDA and SQIVND (reference sequence). The CDR3 has 16 residues. The J segment lost 1 base and the V segment lost 8 bases, leaving 12 bases of the junction unmatched. DNA of the CDR3: TGTGCCAGTTACTCGCCGGACAGGGGTTGTTCCTACGAGCAGTACTTC. It translates to CASYSPDRGCSYEQYF. Filled out from reference TRBV19 and TRBJ2-7, the complete variable domain reads DGGITQSPKYLFRKEGQNVTLSCEQNLNHDAMYWYRQDPGQGLRLIYYSQIVNDFQKGDIAEGYSVSREKKESFPLTVTSAQKNPTAFYLCASYSPDRGCSYEQYFGPGTRLTVT.

This chain connects TRBV27 to TRBJ1-1, with 8 bases fitting TRBD1. This CDR3 has 13 residues. CDR1 MNHEY and CDR2 SMNVEV come from the germline V gene (reference sequence). V shed 5 bases, J shed 8 bases, and the junction held 7 bases outside the gene matches. The DNA for the CDR3 is TGTGCCAGCAGTCCGGGACAGGAGAGGGAAGCTTTCTTT. Translation gives CASSPGQEREAFF.

The chain links TRBV7-9 to TRBJ2-4; tentatively, D is TRBD1 (5 bases). V was cut by 0 bases and J by 9 bases, with 9 bases left in between. The CDR3 consists of 13 residues. Per germline, CDR1 SEHNR and CDR2 FQNEAQ (reference sequence). Written as DNA, the CDR3 is TGTGCCAGCAGCTTAGCGACAGTAGGCATTCAGTACTTC. The encoded protein is CASSLATVGIQYF.

V gene TRBV18 combines with J gene TRBJ1-2, with unresolved D. The CDR3 loop spans 17 amino acids. V was pared by 3 bases and J by 0 bases, with 17 bases between. CDR1 is KGHSH, CDR2 LQKENI, per germline. The CDR3 DNA follows: TGTGCCAGCTCACCCGCCCGGAACATGCGTCCTAACTATGGCTACACCTTC. Translating it yields CASSPARNMRPNYGYTF.

The gene calls are TRBV10-3 and TRBJ2-7; either TRBD1 or TRBD2 may supply D (5 bases each). The CDR3 runs to 13 residues. The germline gives CDR1 ENHRY, CDR2 SYGVKD. Trimming pared 6 bases from V and 7 bases from J, leaving 16 bases between. Here the CDR3 reads CAISSGSLQEQYF. The CDR3 DNA is TGTGCCATCAGCTCAGGGAGCCTTCAGGAGCAGTACTTC.

The rearrangement links TRBV18 to TRBJ1-6; weak D call: TRBD1 (6 bases). CDR1 and CDR2 from the germline V gene are KGHSH and LQKENI. Deletions cut 1 base from V and 10 bases from J, with 11 bases between. CDR3 length: 14 residues. The CDR3 DNA reads as TGTGCCAGCTCACCACAACAGGGCGAATCACCCCTCCACTTT. Translation: CASSPQQGESPLHF.

The chain links TRBV6-4 to TRBJ1-1; D perhaps matches TRBD1 (6 bases). The CDR3 sequence is 14 residues long. Deletions cut 5 bases from V and 2 bases from J, with 12 bases between. Per the germline V gene, CDR1 is MRHNA and CDR2 is SNTAGT. In DNA form, the CDR3 reads TGTGCCAGCAGTACGGGACAATTTAACACTGAAGCTTTCTTT. It specifies CASSTGQFNTEAFF.